This is a list of T cell receptor beta chains from one sample in a study of sequential checkpoint blockade in melanoma. Clones were sequenced by immunoSEQ multiplex PCR, and TCRdb holds only the in-frame ones, with some missing. The data show about 12,000 clones, roughly 24% seen once. Sequenced here: tumor tissue (inferred from file names), sampled from a patient given nivolumab and ipilimumab in sequence. All receptors come from a human donor with melanoma. Each CDR3 is given with its conserved first and last residue. D genes are given only for firm matches. Clone sizes are given selectively: once, few, many, or a class where the clone is expanded.

V: TRBV28
size: NA
D: TRBD2
J: TRBJ2-1
CDR3: CASRPLLAGRYNEQFF
DNA: TGTGCCAGCAGACCACTACTAGCGGGTAGATACAATGAGCAGTTCTTC

V: TRBV2
size: few
D: TRBD1
J: TRBJ1-2
CDR3: CASRDRARIYGYTF
DNA: TGTGCCAGCAGGGACAGGGCTCGGATCTATGGCTACACCTTC

V: TRBV10-3
size: many
D: NA
J: TRBJ1-1
CDR3: CAISEGLGPTEAFF
DNA: TGTGCCATCAGTGAGGGACTGGGGCCGACTGAAGCTTTCTTT

V: TRBV16
size: many
D: NA
J: TRBJ2-3
CDR3: CASSQPGASDTQYF
DNA: TGTGCCAGCAGCCAACCCGGGGCCTCAGATACGCAGTATTTT

V: TRBV29-1
size: NA
D: TRBD1
J: TRBJ1-2
CDR3: CSVGDSRAYGYTF
DNA: TGCAGCGTTGGGGACAGTCGGGCCTATGGCTACACCTTC

V: TRBV11-3
size: many
D: NA
J: TRBJ2-3
CDR3: CASSHGGGPDTQYF
DNA: TGTGCCAGCAGCCATGGCGGGGGCCCAGATACGCAGTATTTT

V: TRBV10-2
size: NA
D: TRBD2
J: TRBJ2-3
CDR3: CASRDSTSGVTDTQYF
DNA: TGCGCCAGCAGGGATTCGACTAGCGGGGTCACAGATACGCAGTATTTT

V: TRBV4-1
size: NA
D: NA
J: TRBJ2-3
CDR3: CASSQDLLGQYF
DNA: TGCGCCAGCAGCCAAGATCTTTTGGGGCAGTATTTT

V: TRBV11-3
size: many
D: NA
J: TRBJ2-3
CDR3: CASSLHWSTDTQYF
DNA: TGTGCCAGCAGCTTGCATTGGTCAACAGATACGCAGTATTTT

V: TRBV28
size: once
D: NA
J: TRBJ1-1
CDR3: CASSLPPQGSNTEAFF
DNA: TGTGCCAGCAGTTTACCCCCCCAGGGGTCGAACACTGAAGCTTTCTTT

V: TRBV6-8
size: NA
D: TRBD1
J: TRBJ1-5
CDR3: CASSYRDRGRIQPQHF
DNA: TGTGCCAGCAGCTACAGGGACAGGGGGCGCATCCAGCCCCAGCATTTT

V: TRBV6-8
size: many
D: NA
J: TRBJ1-2
CDR3: CASSLHLTSFGYTF
DNA: TGTGCCAGCAGTTTACATCTCACAAGTTTCGGTTACACCTTC

V: TRBV28
size: NA
D: TRBD2
J: TRBJ2-5
CDR3: CASSFRLAGGWGETQYF
DNA: TGTGCCAGCAGTTTCCGCCTAGCGGGGGGTTGGGGAGAGACCCAGTACTTC

V: TRBV6-8
size: NA
D: NA
J: TRBJ2-1
CDR3: CASSADYNEQFF
DNA: TGTGCCAGCAGTGCCGATTACAATGAGCAGTTCTTC

V: TRBV18
size: NA
D: NA
J: TRBJ2-7
CDR3: CASSIADGYYEQYF
DNA: TGTGCCAGCTCAATCGCGGACGGGTACTACGAGCAGTACTTC

V: TRBV28
size: NA
D: NA
J: TRBJ1-1
CDR3: CASSPDGSTEAFF
DNA: TGTGCCAGCAGCCCGGACGGTTCCACTGAAGCTTTCTTT

V: TRBV6-8
size: NA
D: TRBD2
J: TRBJ2-5
CDR3: CASRTLAGGPETQYF
DNA: TGTGCCAGCAGAACACTAGCGGGGGGGCCTGAGACCCAGTACTTC

V: TRBV6-4
size: NA
D: NA
J: TRBJ1-1
CDR3: CAISESPADEAFF
DNA: TGTGCCATCAGTGAGTCTCCAGCCGACGAAGCTTTCTTT

V: TRBV9
size: NA
D: NA
J: TRBJ2-1
CDR3: CASSFGGGGRPSSYNEQFF
DNA: TGTGCCAGCAGTTTCGGGGGCGGGGGACGACCGAGCTCCTACAATGAGCAGTTCTTC

V: TRBV12-5
size: few
D: NA
J: TRBJ1-1
CDR3: CASTNTPGTEAFF
DNA: TGTGCCAGCACCAATACCCCGGGGACTGAAGCTTTCTTT

V: TRBV11-3
size: few
D: NA
J: TRBJ2-3
CDR3: CASSGTGVYTDTQYF
DNA: TGTGCCAGCAGCGGGACCGGGGTTTACACAGATACGCAGTATTTT

V: TRBV10-2
size: NA
D: NA
J: TRBJ1-1
CDR3: CASSESWGLMNTEAFF
DNA: TGCGCCAGCAGTGAGAGTTGGGGTCTCATGAACACTGAAGCTTTCTTT

V: TRBV9
size: NA
D: TRBD2
J: TRBJ2-7
CDR3: CASSPSGGPPTFPYEQYF
DNA: TGTGCCAGCAGCCCAAGCGGGGGGCCGCCCACTTTCCCTTACGAGCAGTACTTC

V: TRBV7-7
size: NA
D: TRBD1
J: TRBJ1-4
CDR3: CASQGDRASEKLFF
DNA: TGTGCCAGCCAGGGGGACAGGGCCTCAGAAAAACTGTTTTTT

V: TRBV6-9
size: few
D: NA
J: TRBJ2-3
CDR3: CASKGSGTQYF
DNA: TGTGCCAGCAAGGGTTCGGGTACGCAGTATTTT

V: TRBV29-1
size: once
D: NA
J: TRBJ2-6
CDR3: CSVVSGWDSGANVLTF
DNA: TGCAGCGTTGTTTCGGGCTGGGACTCTGGGGCCAACGTCCTGACTTTC

V: TRBV19
size: few
D: NA
J: TRBJ2-2
CDR3: CASRDSYATGELFF
DNA: TGTGCCAGTAGGGACAGCTATGCCACCGGGGAGCTGTTTTTT

V: TRBV5-1
size: NA
D: TRBD2
J: TRBJ2-1
CDR3: CASSRRLAWMSSYNEQFF
DNA: TGCGCCAGCAGCAGGAGACTAGCGTGGATGAGCTCCTACAATGAGCAGTTCTTC

V: TRBV1
size: few
D: NA
J: TRBJ2-2
CDR3: CASSPSYSGGTGELFF
DNA: TGCGCCAGCAGCCCTTCTTATAGCGGGGGGACCGGGGAGCTGTTTTTT

V: TRBV15
size: NA
D: TRBD1
J: TRBJ1-4
CDR3: CATSGGTRGLPFSTNEKLFF
DNA: TGTGCCACCAGCGGAGGGACGAGGGGGCTCCCCTTCTCAACTAATGAAAAACTGTTTTTT

V: TRBV14
size: NA
D: NA
J: TRBJ1-4
CDR3: CASSQEAEAVLFF
DNA: TGTGCCAGCAGCCAAGAAGCCGAAGCTGTTTTGTTTTTT

V: TRBV7-6
size: few
D: NA
J: TRBJ1-1
CDR3: CASSHFTVNTEAFF
DNA: TGTGCCAGCAGCCACTTTACCGTGAACACTGAAGCTTTCTTT

V: TRBV6-4
size: few
D: NA
J: TRBJ1-1
CDR3: CAIAGTNTEAFF
DNA: TGTGCCATCGCAGGGACGAACACTGAAGCTTTCTTT

V: TRBV11-3
size: NA
D: NA
J: TRBJ2-2
CDR3: CASSLVTANTGELFF
DNA: TGTGCCAGCAGCTTAGTCACAGCGAACACCGGGGAGCTGTTTTTT

V: TRBV12-2
size: few
D: NA
J: TRBJ2-2
CDR3: CATSGTGSSGELFF
DNA: TGTGCCACCTCCGGGACAGGGAGTTCCGGGGAGCTGTTTTTT

V: TRBV9
size: NA
D: NA
J: TRBJ2-2
CDR3: CASSVLPPGDGELFF
DNA: TGTGCCAGCAGCGTACTCCCCCCAGGGGACGGGGAGCTGTTTTTT

V: TRBV6-8
size: medium-sized
D: TRBD1
J: TRBJ1-5
CDR3: CASSPNLAQGVNQPQHF
DNA: TGTGCCAGCAGTCCCAACCTAGCACAGGGGGTGAATCAGCCCCAGCATTTT

V: TRBV23-1
size: NA
D: TRBD2
J: TRBJ2-1
CDR3: CASSQVDLGLANEQFF
DNA: TGCGCCAGCAGCCAAGTAGATTTGGGACTAGCGAATGAGCAGTTCTTC

V: TRBV6-8
size: few
D: NA
J: TRBJ1-6
CDR3: CASSLEWGITSSPLHF
DNA: TGTGCCAGCAGTCTAGAGTGGGGTATAACGAGTTCACCCCTCCACTTT

V: TRBV11-3
size: medium-sized
D: TRBD1
J: TRBJ2-2
CDR3: CASTGDRAILNTGELFF
DNA: TGTGCCAGCACCGGGGACAGAGCGATACTGAACACCGGGGAGCTGTTTTTT

V: TRBV9
size: few
D: NA
J: TRBJ1-2
CDR3: CASNTVNYGYTF
DNA: TGTGCCAGCAATACAGTTAACTATGGCTACACCTTC

V: TRBV5-1
size: NA
D: NA
J: TRBJ2-5
CDR3: CASRGGPIQETQYF
DNA: TGCGCCAGCAGGGGGGGCCCCATTCAAGAGACCCAGTACTTC

V: TRBV29-1
size: NA
D: NA
J: TRBJ2-7
CDR3: CSVEARDSYEQYF
DNA: TGCAGCGTTGAAGCCCGGGACTCCTACGAGCAGTACTTC

V: TRBV12-1
size: NA
D: NA
J: TRBJ2-2
CDR3: CASSSPGTSGNTGELFF
DNA: TGTGCCAGCAGCTCTCCCGGGACTAGCGGTAACACCGGGGAGCTGTTTTTT